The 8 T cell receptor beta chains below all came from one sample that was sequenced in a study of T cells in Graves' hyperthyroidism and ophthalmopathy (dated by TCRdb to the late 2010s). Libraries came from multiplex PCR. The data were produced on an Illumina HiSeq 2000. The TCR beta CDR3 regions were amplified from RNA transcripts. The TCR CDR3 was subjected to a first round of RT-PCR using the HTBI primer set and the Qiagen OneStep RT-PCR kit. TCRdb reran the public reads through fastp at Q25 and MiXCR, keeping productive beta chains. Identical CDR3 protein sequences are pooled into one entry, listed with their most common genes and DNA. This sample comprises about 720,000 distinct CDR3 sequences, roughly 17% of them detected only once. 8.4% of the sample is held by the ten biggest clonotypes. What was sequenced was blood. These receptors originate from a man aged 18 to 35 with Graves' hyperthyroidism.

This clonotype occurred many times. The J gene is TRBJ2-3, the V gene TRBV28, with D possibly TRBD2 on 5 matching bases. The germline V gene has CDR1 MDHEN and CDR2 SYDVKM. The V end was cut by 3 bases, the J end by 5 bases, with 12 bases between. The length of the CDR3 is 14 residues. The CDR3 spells CASSFGSGLDTQYF. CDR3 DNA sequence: TGTGCCAGCAGTTTTGGCAGCGGCCTAGATACGCAGTATTTT.

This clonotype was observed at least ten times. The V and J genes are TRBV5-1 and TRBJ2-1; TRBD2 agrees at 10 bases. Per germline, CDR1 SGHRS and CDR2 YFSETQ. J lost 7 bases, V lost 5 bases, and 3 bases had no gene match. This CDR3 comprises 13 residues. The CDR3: CASRLAGENEQFF. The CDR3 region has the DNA TGCGCCAGCAGGCTAGCGGGAGAGAATGAGCAGTTCTTC. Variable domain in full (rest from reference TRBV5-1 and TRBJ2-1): KAGVTQTPRYLIKTRGQQVTLSCSPISGHRSVSWYQQTPGQGLQFLFEYFSETQRNKGNFPGRFSGRQFSNSRSEMNVSTLELGDSALYLCASRLAGENEQFFGPGTRLTVL.

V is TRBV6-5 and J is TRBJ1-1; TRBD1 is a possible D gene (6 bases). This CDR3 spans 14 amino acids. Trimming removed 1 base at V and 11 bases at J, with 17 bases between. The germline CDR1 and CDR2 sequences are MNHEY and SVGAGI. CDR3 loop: CASSYLAGQTSAFF. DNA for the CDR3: TGTGCCAGCAGTTACTTAGCCGGACAGACGTCTGCTTTCTTT.

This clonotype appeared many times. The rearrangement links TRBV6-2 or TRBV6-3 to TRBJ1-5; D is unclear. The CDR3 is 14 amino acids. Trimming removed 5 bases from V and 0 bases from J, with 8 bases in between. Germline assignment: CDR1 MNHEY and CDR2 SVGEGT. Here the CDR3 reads CASSNRLSNQPQHF. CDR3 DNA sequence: TGTGCCAGCAGTAACCGACTTAGCAATCAGCCCCAGCATTTT.

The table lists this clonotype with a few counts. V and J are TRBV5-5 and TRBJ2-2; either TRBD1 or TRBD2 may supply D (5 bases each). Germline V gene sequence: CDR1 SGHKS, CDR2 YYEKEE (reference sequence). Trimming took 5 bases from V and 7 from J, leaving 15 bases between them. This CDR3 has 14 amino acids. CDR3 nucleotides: TGTGCCAGCAGACATAGGGGAGTCAGCGGGGAGCTGTTTTTT. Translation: CASRHRGVSGELFF.

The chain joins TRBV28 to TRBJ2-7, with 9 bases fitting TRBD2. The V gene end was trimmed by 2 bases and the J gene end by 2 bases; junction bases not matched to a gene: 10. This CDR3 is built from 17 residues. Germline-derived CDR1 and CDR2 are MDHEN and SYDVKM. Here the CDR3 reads CASSLGSAGGTPYEQYF. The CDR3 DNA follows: TGTGCCAGCAGTTTAGGGTCTGCGGGAGGGACGCCCTACGAGCAGTACTTC.

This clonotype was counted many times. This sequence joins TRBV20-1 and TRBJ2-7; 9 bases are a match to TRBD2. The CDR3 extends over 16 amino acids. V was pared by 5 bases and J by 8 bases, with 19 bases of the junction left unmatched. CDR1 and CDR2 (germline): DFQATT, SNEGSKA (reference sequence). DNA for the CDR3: TGCAGTGCTGTAGTAGCGGGAGTCGGCGGGAGACAAAAGCAGTACTTC. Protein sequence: CSAVVAGVGGRQKQYF.

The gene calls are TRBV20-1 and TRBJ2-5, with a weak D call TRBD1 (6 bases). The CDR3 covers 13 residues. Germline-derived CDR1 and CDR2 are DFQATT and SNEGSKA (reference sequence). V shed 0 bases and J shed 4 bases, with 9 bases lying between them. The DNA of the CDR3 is TGCAGTGCTAGAGAGACAGGAGGAGAGACCCAGTACTTC. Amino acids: CSARETGGETQYF.